The rows below give T cell receptor beta chains drawn from one sample of a study of shared clonotypes between healthy human individuals. Clones were read by immunoSEQ multiplex PCR, and TCRdb kept only the in-frame ones, dropping some. The table shows approximately 1.5 million clones, with 98% to 99% occurring only once. Specimen: naive CD4+ T cells sorted from blood. The receptors come from a young man in good health. CDR3s include the opening cysteine and the closing phenylalanine or tryptophan. Each record gives: J gene, V gene, clone size, D gene, CDR3 DNA, CDR3 protein. The D gene is left open where the match is weak. Rows may omit the clone size; those that give it use once, few, many or a size class.

TRBJ2-3,TRBV7-6,NA,TRBD2,TGTGCCAGCCAAAGACGGGGGGGCGAAGATACGCAGTATTTT,CASQRRGGEDTQYF
TRBJ1-2,TRBV6-5,NA,TRBD1,TGTGCCAGCAGTCGGACAGGGAGTTACTATGGCTACACCTTC,CASSRTGSYYGYTF
TRBJ2-1,TRBV14,NA,TRBD2,TGTGCCAGCAGCCAACCGGGACTACCTTCCAATGAGCAGTTCTTC,CASSQPGLPSNEQFF
TRBJ2-3,TRBV7-2,NA,TRBD1,TGTGCCAGCAGCAACGGGGACAGAAGTTTGTCAGATACGCAGTATTTT,CASSNGDRSLSDTQYF
TRBJ2-6,TRBV7-9,NA,TRBD1,TGTGCCAGCAGCTTAAGGACAGGTATCTCTGGGGCCAACGTCCTGACTTTC,CASSLRTGISGANVLTF
TRBJ2-5,TRBV7-9,NA,TRBD2,TGTGCCAGCAGCTTGCTAGCGGGATTTCGGGAGACCCAGTACTTC,CASSLLAGFRETQYF
TRBJ2-7,TRBV5-6,NA,TRBD2,TGTGCCAGCAGCTTGGAGCGGGAGTTCGCCTACGAGCAGTACTTC,CASSLEREFAYEQYF
TRBJ2-1,TRBV20-1,NA,TRBD1,TGCAGCGAGGGACAGGGTCATGAGCAGTTCTTC,CSEGQGHEQFF
TRBJ1-3,TRBV18,NA,TRBD1,TGTGCCAGCTCAGCTACGGGACAGGGGACAAACACCATATATTTT,CASSATGQGTNTIYF
TRBJ2-1,TRBV14,NA,NA,TGTGCCAGCAGCCCCCTGGACTCTTACAATGAGCAGTTCTTC,CASSPLDSYNEQFF
TRBJ1-1,TRBV7-9,NA,TRBD1,TGTGCCAGCAGCCTGGGACAGGGGGGCGCTGAAGCTTTCTTT,CASSLGQGGAEAFF
TRBJ2-7,TRBV5-1,NA,TRBD2,TGCGCCAGCAGCCCGGGGACTAGCGGTGTGGGGGAGCAGTACTTC,CASSPGTSGVGEQYF
TRBJ2-7,TRBV27,once,NA,TGTGCCAGCAGTCTATCAGGGTACGAGCAGTACTTC,CASSLSGYEQYF
TRBJ1-5,TRBV27,NA,TRBD1,TGTGCCAGCAGGCGTCTACAGGGGGCGTGGGAGCCCCAGCATTTT,CASRRLQGAWEPQHF
TRBJ2-1,TRBV5-1,NA,TRBD2,TGCGCCAGCAGCTTGGCCCTCGCGGGAGGGCCCCAAGGGCAGTTCTTC,CASSLALAGGPQGQFF
TRBJ2-2,TRBV18,NA,TRBD1,TGTGCCAGCTCACCCAAAAATTCAAACCCCGGGACAGCGAACACCGGGGAGCTGTTTTTT,CASSPKNSNPGTANTGELFF
TRBJ2-7,TRBV6-5,NA,NA,TGTGCCAGCAGTTCGGCTTACGAGCAGTACTTC,CASSSAYEQYF
TRBJ1-2,TRBV29-1,NA,NA,TGCAGCGTTGAAGGGGCTGCCGTTCGTGGCTACACCTTC,CSVEGAAVRGYTF
TRBJ2-7,TRBV28,NA,NA,TGTGCCAGCAGTGTCGGATACGAGCAGTACTTC,CASSVGYEQYF
TRBJ2-1,TRBV2,NA,NA,TGTGCCAGTATTGACACCACCCCTTACAATGAGCAGTTCTTC,CASIDTTPYNEQFF
TRBJ2-2,TRBV10-3,NA,NA,TGTGCCATCACCCCCGGGGGCGGGGAGCTGTTTTTT,CAITPGGGELFF
TRBJ2-2,TRBV4-2,NA,NA,TGTGCCAGCAGCCAAGAAGGCCTAAACACCGGGGAGCTGTTTTTT,CASSQEGLNTGELFF
TRBJ1-5,TRBV6-1,NA,NA,TGTGCCAGCAGTGAACAGGGGTGGTATGGCAATCAGCCCCAGCATTTT,CASSEQGWYGNQPQHF
TRBJ1-1,TRBV7-9,NA,TRBD1,TGTGCCAGCAGCTGGGGACAGATGAACACTGAAGCTTTCTTT,CASSWGQMNTEAFF
TRBJ2-1,TRBV15,NA,TRBD1,TGTGCCACCAGCAGAGCCTTCCGGACAGGCTACAATGAGCAGTTCTTC,CATSRAFRTGYNEQFF
TRBJ2-7,TRBV5-1,once,NA,TGCGCCAGCAGCTTGATAGCGGTCTCCTACGAGCAGTACTTC,CASSLIAVSYEQYF
TRBJ1-4,TRBV25-1,NA,TRBD1,TGTGCCAGCAGTTACAGGGGGCTCAATAATGAAAAACTGTTTTTT,CASSYRGLNNEKLFF
TRBJ1-1,TRBV2,once,TRBD1,TGTGCCAGCACCTCAACGGGGACAGTCGTAACTGAAGCTTTCTTT,CASTSTGTVVTEAFF